This T cell receptor (beta chain) appears in the sequencing data of a study of T cell responses to AZD1222 COVID-19 vaccine. The protocol was immunoSEQ multiplex PCR, while the TCRdb copy is restricted to in-frame clones and leaves out a portion. The data show about 96,000 clones, almost 90% seen once. This CDR3 region has 13 residues. V was trimmed by 7 bases and J by 7 bases, leaving 16 bases between them. CDR1 and CDR2 (germline): MDHEN, SYDVKM. V and J are TRBV28 and TRBJ1-1, with TRBD1 as a possible D gene (6 bases). This TCR was sampled from an adult in good health. The material sequenced was peripheral blood, taken on day 0 of AZD1222 vaccination. The CDR3 sequence: CASTGGGRGEAFF. The DNA of the CDR3 is TGTGCCAGCACCGGCGGGGGGCGCGGTGAAGCTTTCTTT. The full variable domain, rest sourced from reference TRBV28 and TRBJ1-1, is DVKVTQSSRYLVKRTGEKVFLECVQDMDHENMFWYRQDPGLGLRLIYFSYDVKMKEKGDIPEGYSVSREKKERFSLILESASTNQTSMYLCASTGGGRGEAFFGQGTRLTVV.